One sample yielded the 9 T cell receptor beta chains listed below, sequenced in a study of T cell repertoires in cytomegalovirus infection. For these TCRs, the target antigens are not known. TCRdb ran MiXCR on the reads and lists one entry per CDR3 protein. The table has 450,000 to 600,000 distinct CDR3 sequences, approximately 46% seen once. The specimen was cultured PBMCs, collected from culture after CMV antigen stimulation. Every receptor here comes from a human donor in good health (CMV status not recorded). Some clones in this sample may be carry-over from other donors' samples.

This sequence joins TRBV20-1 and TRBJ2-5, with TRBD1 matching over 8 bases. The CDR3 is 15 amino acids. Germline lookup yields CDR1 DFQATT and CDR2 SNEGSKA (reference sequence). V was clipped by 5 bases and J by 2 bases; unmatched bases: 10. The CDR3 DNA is TGCAGTGCTGGCGATCCGGGACAGGAGCAAGAGACCCAGTACTTC. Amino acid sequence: CSAGDPGQEQETQYF.

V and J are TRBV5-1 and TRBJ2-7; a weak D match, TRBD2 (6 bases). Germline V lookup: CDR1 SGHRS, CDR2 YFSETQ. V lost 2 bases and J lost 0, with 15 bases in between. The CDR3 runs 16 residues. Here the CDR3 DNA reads TGCGCCAGCAGCTTCTCGGCCGGGGGAACCTCCTACGAGCAGTACTTC. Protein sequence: CASSFSAGGTSYEQYF. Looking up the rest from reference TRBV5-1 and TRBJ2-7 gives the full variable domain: KAGVTQTPRYLIKTRGQQVTLSCSPISGHRSVSWYQQTPGQGLQFLFEYFSETQRNKGNFPGRFSGRQFSNSRSEMNVSTLELGDSALYLCASSFSAGGTSYEQYFGPGTRLTVT.

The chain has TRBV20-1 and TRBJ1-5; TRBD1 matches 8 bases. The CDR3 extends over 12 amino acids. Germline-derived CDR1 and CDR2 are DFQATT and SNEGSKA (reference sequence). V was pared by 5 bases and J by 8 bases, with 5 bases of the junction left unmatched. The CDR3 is CSAGTGGEPQHF. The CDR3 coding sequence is TGCAGTGCTGGTACAGGGGGGGAGCCCCAGCATTTT.

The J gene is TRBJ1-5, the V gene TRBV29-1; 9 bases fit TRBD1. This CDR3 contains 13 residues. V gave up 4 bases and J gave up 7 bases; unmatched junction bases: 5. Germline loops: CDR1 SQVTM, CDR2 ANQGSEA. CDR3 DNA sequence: TGCAGCGTTGGACAGGGGGTAGGGCAGCCCCAGCATTTT. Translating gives CSVGQGVGQPQHF.

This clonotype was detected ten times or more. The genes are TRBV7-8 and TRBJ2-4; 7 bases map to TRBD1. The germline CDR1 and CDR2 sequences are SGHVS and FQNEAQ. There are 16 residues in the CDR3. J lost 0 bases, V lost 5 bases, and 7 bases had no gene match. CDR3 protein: CASSRGGGLAKNIQYF. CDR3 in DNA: TGTGCCAGCAGCCGAGGGGGCGGGTTAGCCAAAAACATTCAGTACTTC.

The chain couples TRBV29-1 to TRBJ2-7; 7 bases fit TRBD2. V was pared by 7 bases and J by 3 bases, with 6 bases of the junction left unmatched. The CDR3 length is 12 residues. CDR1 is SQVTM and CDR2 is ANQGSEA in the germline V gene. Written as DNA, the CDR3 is TGCAGCGGATTGGCTAGCGGCTACGAGCAGTACTTC. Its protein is CSGLASGYEQYF.

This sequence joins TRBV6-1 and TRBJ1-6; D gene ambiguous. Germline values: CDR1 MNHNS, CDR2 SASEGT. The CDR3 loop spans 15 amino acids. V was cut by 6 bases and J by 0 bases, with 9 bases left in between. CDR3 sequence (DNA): TGTGCCAGCAGCGATAGAAGCTCCTATAATTCACCCCTCCACTTT. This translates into CASSDRSSYNSPLHF.

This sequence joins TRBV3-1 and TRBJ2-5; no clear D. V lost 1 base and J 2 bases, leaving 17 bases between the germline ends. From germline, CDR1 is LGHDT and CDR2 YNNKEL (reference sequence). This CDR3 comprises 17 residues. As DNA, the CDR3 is TGTGCCAGCAGCCAAGGCTCCCCGACGAGACAACAAGAGACCCAGTACTTC. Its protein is CASSQGSPTRQQETQYF.

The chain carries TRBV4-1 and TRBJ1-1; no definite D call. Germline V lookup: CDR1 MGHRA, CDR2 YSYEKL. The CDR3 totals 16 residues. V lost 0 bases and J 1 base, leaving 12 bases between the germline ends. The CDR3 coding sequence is TGCGCCAGCAGCCAAGAATCCCACAGCCCGAACACTGAAGCTTTCTTT. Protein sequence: CASSQESHSPNTEAFF.